The source of this TCR beta chain is a study of CXCR3-negative and CXCR3-positive naive CD8 T cells. For the study at large: The study obtained roughly 140 million TRB reads, about 1.5 +/- 0.3 million per library. Findings and caveats of the study: Whereas memory cells differed, naive CXCR3-negative and CXCR3-positive cells shared similar TRBV-TRBJ usage. Diversity was high in both naive subsets and much lower in memory cells.

Germline V gives CDR1 SGHDN, CDR2 FVKESK. CDR3 length: 17 residues. Comments on this clonotype: The antigen remains unidentified.

The libraries of TRB cDNA were constructed through 5' RACE using UMI labels. TCRdb re-called the 5' RACE reads and gives one entry per CDR3 protein, without DNA. Recorded for this sample: 43,000 or so distinct CDR3 sequences. The sequencing sample was made of memory CD8+ T cells from blood. The chain recombines TRBV14 with TRBJ1-1; TCRdb indicates TRBD1, and absent DNA this call remains unverified. This receptor was obtained from a human donor in good health. Some clones in this sample may be carry-over from other donors' samples. CDR3 amino acids: CASSQVRAGALNTEAFF.